This entry features one T cell receptor beta chain sequence. Each CDR3 protein gets one entry after TCRdb re-called the 5' RACE reads with MiXCR. The sample holds tens of thousands of distinct CDR3 sequences, more than 12% seen once. The sample belongs to a study of early T cells in non-severe SARS-CoV-2 infection. Whole-study context: Bulk RNA taken from unsorted whole blood was sequenced, leaving chains unpaired.

Trimming stripped 5 bases from V and 0 bases from J, with 17 bases between. Germline CDR1 reads WNHNN; CDR2 reads SYGVQD (reference sequence). The CDR3 loop spans 17 amino acids. The origin of this receptor is an adult who was a healthcare worker with PCR-confirmed SARS-CoV-2 infection or an uninfected control (not recorded which). The rearrangement uses TRBV10-1 and TRBJ1-3, with D unresolved. Sequencing was performed on whole blood, taken at baseline. CDR3 DNA: TGCGCCAGCAGTTCTGGACGGGCCTGGCGCTCTGGAAACACCATATATTTT. Translated: CASSSGRAWRSGNTIYF.